This is a list of T cell receptor beta chains from one sample in a study of T cells in Graves' hyperthyroidism and ophthalmopathy. MiXCR was run by TCRdb on the multiplex PCR reads, yielding one entry per CDR3 protein. The repertoire has a few hundred thousand distinct CDR3 sequences, roughly 17% of them found once; the top ten carry about half. Sequenced sample: blood. Every receptor here comes from a woman in her 50s with Graves' hyperthyroidism. Each CDR3 is given with its conserved first and last residue. The D gene is left open where the match is weak. Where a row states a size, it is once, few, many or the class of an expanded clone; other rows omit it.

V	D	length	size	J	DNA	CDR3
TRBV5-1	NA	16	NA	TRBJ1-1	TGCGCCAGCAGCTTGCAGGGGCAAACCATGAACACTGAAGCTTTCTTT	CASSLQGQTMNTEAFF
TRBV27	TRBD1	16	many	TRBJ2-3	TGTGCCAGCAGCCGGGGACAGGGGGCGCCCACAGATACGCAGTATTTT	CASSRGQGAPTDTQYF
TRBV30	TRBD2	15	many	TRBJ2-7	TGTGCCTGGACCCGCAGACTAGCGGGAGGCTACGAGCAGTACTTC	CAWTRRLAGGYEQYF
TRBV18	NA	19	few	TRBJ2-1	TGTGCCAGCTCACCAGTCGACAGGTGGGAGGTTAGCTCCTACAATGAGCAGTTCTTC	CASSPVDRWEVSSYNEQFF
TRBV5-1	NA	15	many	TRBJ2-7	TGCGCCAGCAGCTTGGATCTGACGGCTCCCTACGAGCAGTACTTC	CASSLDLTAPYEQYF
TRBV27	NA	15	few	TRBJ2-6	TGTGCCAGCAGCCACGAATACTCTGGGGCCAACGTCCTGACTTTC	CASSHEYSGANVLTF
TRBV6-1	TRBD1	13	few	TRBJ2-2	TGTGCCAGCACCGAGACAGGGGCCGGGGAGCTGTTTTTT	CASTETGAGELFF
TRBV30	NA	15	NA	TRBJ2-7	TGTGCCTGGAGTGTATCCCTAGCTGCGTTCGGTGAGCAGTACTTC	CAWSVSLAAFGEQYF
TRBV20-1	NA	13	NA	TRBJ2-1	TGCAGTGCTAGAGAAAGGCTCCACAATGAGCAGTTCTTC	CSARERLHNEQFF
TRBV12-3/TRBV12-4	NA	13	many	TRBJ1-2	TGTGCCAGCACCTCATGGGGACACTATGGCTACACCTTC	CASTSWGHYGYTF
TRBV27	NA	14	many	TRBJ1-5	TGTGCCAGCAGTTTAAGTTGGAGCAATCAGCCCCAGCATTTT	CASSLSWSNQPQHF
TRBV10-3	TRBD1	13	many	TRBJ2-3	TGTGCCACCTTCGACAGGGACACAGATACGCAGTATTTT	CATFDRDTDTQYF
TRBV29-1	TRBD2	15	many	TRBJ2-3	TGCAGCTGGGGGGGTGGCCACCTATACACAGATACGCAGTATTTT	CSWGGGHLYTDTQYF
TRBV20-1	NA	12	many	TRBJ2-4	TGCAGTGCTAGAGCCCCAGGGTACATTCAGTACTTC	CSARAPGYIQYF
TRBV9	TRBD2	16	NA	TRBJ2-1	TGTGCCAGCAGCCCGGGGACTAGCGGACAACGGACGGAGCAGTTCTTC	CASSPGTSGQRTEQFF
TRBV11-1	TRBD1	15	many	TRBJ1-2	TGTGCCAGCACCCTGCGGACAGGGGGCATTACCGGCTACACCTTC	CASTLRTGGITGYTF
TRBV7-9	TRBD2	14	few	TRBJ2-5	TGTGCCAACGCCGGGACTAGCGGCGAAGAGACCCAGTACTTC	CANAGTSGEETQYF
TRBV20-1	NA	11	many	TRBJ2-5	TGCAGTGCCGACGATCGGGAGACCCAGTACTTC	CSADDRETQYF
TRBV20-1	TRBD1	13	NA	TRBJ1-1	TGCAGTGCTCAAGGGACAGGGATCACTGAAGCTTTCTTT	CSAQGTGITEAFF
TRBV25-1	NA	14	NA	TRBJ2-3	TGTGCCAGCAGTGGATCAGGGCTGACAGATACGCAGTATTTT	CASSGSGLTDTQYF
TRBV19	NA	16	NA	TRBJ2-6	TGTGCCAGTATAGGTTGGACGCACTCTGGGGCCAACGTCCTGACTTTC	CASIGWTHSGANVLTF
TRBV20-1	TRBD2	14	NA	TRBJ2-7	TGCAGTGCCAGTAGCGGGCTAAACTCCTACGAGCAGTACTTC	CSASSGLNSYEQYF
TRBV10-2	NA	14	many	TRBJ1-6	TGCGCCAGCAGTGAGTCGGGACTGGCTTCACCCCTCCACTTT	CASSESGLASPLHF
TRBV18	NA	15	few	TRBJ2-1	TGTGCCAGCTCACCTTCCGGGACCGCTAACAATGAGCAGTTCTTC	CASSPSGTANNEQFF
TRBV12-3/TRBV12-4	NA	13	many	TRBJ2-5	TGTGCCAGCAGTCCCCGACGGGTGGAGACCCAGTACTTC	CASSPRRVETQYF
TRBV28	NA	11	many	TRBJ1-3	TGTGCCAGCAGTTTCATAAACACCATATATTTT	CASSFINTIYF
TRBV11-3	NA	14	many	TRBJ1-1	TGTGCCAGCAGCTTATCGCAGGGAGGTACTGAAGCTTTCTTT	CASSLSQGGTEAFF
TRBV27	NA	15	few	TRBJ2-1	TGTGCCAGCAGTTCCCCTGAGCAGGGATACAATGAGCAGTTCTTC	CASSSPEQGYNEQFF
TRBV7-9	NA	14	NA	TRBJ2-5	TGTACCAGCAACTTAGCGTCTAGTGGGGAGACCCAGTACTTC	CTSNLASSGETQYF
TRBV6-1	NA	12	many	TRBJ2-7	TGTGCCAGCAGGACAGTGATCTACGAGCAGTACTTC	CASRTVIYEQYF
TRBV11-2	TRBD1	12	many	TRBJ1-2	TGTGCCAGCAGCTTGCCAGGGGGTGGCTACACCTTC	CASSLPGGGYTF
TRBV5-1	NA	15	many	TRBJ2-5	TGCGCCAGCAGCATCTCAGGGACGTACCAAGAGACCCAGTACTTC	CASSISGTYQETQYF
TRBV3-1	NA	17	few	TRBJ2-7	TGTGCCAGCAGCCAAGAAACCCCAGTAATAGACTCCTACGAGCAGTACTTC	CASSQETPVIDSYEQYF
TRBV3-1	NA	14	few	TRBJ1-3	TGTGCCAGCAGCCATCAGAACCGGAGAAACACCATATATTTT	CASSHQNRRNTIYF
TRBV12-3/TRBV12-4	NA	13	many	TRBJ1-5	TGTGCCAGCACTAACACCCAGCATCAGCCCCAGCATTTT	CASTNTQHQPQHF
TRBV7-8	NA	15	many	TRBJ1-6	TGTGCCAGCAGCTTTCGGGACTGGGGCAATTCACCCCTCCACTTT	CASSFRDWGNSPLHF
TRBV5-1	NA	15	NA	TRBJ1-5	TGCGCCAGCAGTGAGGGCTATTATAGCAATCAGCCCCAGCATTTT	CASSEGYYSNQPQHF
TRBV7-9	NA	15	NA	TRBJ1-6	TGTGCCAGCAGTCCCGCAGTTACAGATAATTCACCCCTCCACTTT	CASSPAVTDNSPLHF
TRBV7-2	NA	14	many	TRBJ2-7	TGTGCCAGCAGCTTAGGGATGGTCTCCTACGAGCAGTACTTC	CASSLGMVSYEQYF
TRBV6-1	NA	16	many	TRBJ1-4	TGTGCCAGCAGCACCGCAGGGATGGCAACTAATGAAAAACTGTTTTTT	CASSTAGMATNEKLFF
TRBV5-1	NA	14	many	TRBJ1-1	TGCGCCAGCAGCTTGCCAGGGACGAACACTGAAGCTTTCTTT	CASSLPGTNTEAFF
TRBV3-1	TRBD2	14	many	TRBJ2-1	TGTGCCAGCAGCCACGGGACTAGCGGGAGTCCGCAGTTCTTC	CASSHGTSGSPQFF
TRBV30	NA	14	NA	TRBJ1-2	TGTGCCCAACCAGGGGCAGGGACTAACTATGGCTACACCTTC	CAQPGAGTNYGYTF
TRBV2	TRBD1	14	many	TRBJ2-2	TGTGCCAGCAGTAGCCGACAGGGTACCGGGGAGCTGTTTTTT	CASSSRQGTGELFF
TRBV6-1	NA	14	many	TRBJ2-5	TGTGCCAGCAGTTTAGGGGGGGAAGTGGTGACCCAGTACTTC	CASSLGGEVVTQYF
TRBV28	TRBD1	12	many	TRBJ1-1	TGTGCCAGCAGTCTAAGACAGGGGAAAGCTTTCTTT	CASSLRQGKAFF